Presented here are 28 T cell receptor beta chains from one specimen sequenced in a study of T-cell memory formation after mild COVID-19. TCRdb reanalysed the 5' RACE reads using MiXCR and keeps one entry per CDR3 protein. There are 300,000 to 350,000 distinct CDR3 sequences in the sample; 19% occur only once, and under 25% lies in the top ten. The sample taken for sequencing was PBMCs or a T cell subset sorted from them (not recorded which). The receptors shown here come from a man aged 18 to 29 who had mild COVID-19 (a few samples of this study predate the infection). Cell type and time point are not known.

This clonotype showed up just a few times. The chain's CDR3 is CAIRYRDSVYNEQFF. The DNA of the CDR3 is TGTGCCATCAGATACCGGGACTCTGTTTACAATGAGCAGTTCTTC. V gene TRBV10-3 combines with J gene TRBJ2-1; D is perhaps TRBD2 (6 bases). Trimming took 6 bases from V and 4 from J, leaving 16 bases between them. In germline, CDR1 is ENHRY, CDR2 SYGVKD. This CDR3 has 15 amino acids.

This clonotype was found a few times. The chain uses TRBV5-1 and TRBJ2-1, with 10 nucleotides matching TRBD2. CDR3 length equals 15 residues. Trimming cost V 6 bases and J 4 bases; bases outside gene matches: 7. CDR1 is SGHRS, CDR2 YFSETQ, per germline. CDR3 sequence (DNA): TGCGCCAGCACGGAGCGGGGGGGCGTTTACAATGAGCAGTTCTTC. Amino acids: CASTERGGVYNEQFF.

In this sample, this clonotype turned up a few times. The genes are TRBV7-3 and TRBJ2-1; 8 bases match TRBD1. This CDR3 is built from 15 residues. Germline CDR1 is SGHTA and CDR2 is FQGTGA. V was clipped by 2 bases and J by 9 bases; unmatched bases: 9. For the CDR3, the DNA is TGTGCCAGCAGCTTAGTTGGGCAGGGGGCGAGTGAGCAGTTCTTC. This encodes CASSLVGQGASEQFF.

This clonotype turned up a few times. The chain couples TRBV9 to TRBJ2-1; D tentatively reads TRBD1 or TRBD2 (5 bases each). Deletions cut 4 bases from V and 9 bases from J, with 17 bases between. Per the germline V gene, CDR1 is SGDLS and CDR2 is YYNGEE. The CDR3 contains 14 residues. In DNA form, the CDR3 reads TGTGCCAGCAGCCCCCCGGGGAGAAGGGGTGAGCAGTTCTTC. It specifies CASSPPGRRGEQFF.

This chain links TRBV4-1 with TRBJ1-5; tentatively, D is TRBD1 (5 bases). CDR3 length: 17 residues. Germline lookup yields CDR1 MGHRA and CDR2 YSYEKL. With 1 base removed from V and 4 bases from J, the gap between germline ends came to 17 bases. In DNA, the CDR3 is TGCGCCAGCAGCCAAGTTTATGTGGGGCAAAGGAATCAGCCCCAGCATTTT. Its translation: CASSQVYVGQRNQPQHF.

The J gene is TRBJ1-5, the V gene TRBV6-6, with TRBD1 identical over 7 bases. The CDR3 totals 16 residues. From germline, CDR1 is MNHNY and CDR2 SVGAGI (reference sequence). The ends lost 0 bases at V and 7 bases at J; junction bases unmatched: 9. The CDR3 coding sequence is TGTGCCAGCAGTTACTCCTACGACAGGGTTGGACAGCCCCAGCATTTT. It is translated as CASSYSYDRVGQPQHF.

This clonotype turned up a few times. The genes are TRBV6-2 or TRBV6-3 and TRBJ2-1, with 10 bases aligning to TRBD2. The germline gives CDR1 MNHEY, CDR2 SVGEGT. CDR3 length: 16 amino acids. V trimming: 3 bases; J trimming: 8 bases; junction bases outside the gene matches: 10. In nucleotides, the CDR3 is TGTGCCAGCAGTTATAATTCAGCGGGGGGGCCTTATGAGCAGTTCTTC. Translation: CASSYNSAGGPYEQFF.

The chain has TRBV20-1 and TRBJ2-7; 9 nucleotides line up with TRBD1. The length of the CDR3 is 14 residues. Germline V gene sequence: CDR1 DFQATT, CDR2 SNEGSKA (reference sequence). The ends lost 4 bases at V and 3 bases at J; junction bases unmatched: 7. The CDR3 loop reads CSAMTGGKIYEQYF. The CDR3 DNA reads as TGCAGTGCTATGACAGGGGGAAAGATCTACGAGCAGTACTTC.

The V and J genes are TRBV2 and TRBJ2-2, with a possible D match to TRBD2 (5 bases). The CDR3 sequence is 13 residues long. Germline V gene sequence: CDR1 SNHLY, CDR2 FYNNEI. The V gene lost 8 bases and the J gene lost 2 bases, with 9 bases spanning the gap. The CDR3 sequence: CASLRLNTGELFF. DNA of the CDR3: TGTGCCAGCCTTAGACTAAACACCGGGGAGCTGTTTTTT.

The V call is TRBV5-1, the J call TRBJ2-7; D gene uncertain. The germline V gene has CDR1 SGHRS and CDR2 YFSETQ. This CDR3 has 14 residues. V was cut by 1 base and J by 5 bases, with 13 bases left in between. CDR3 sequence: CASSLIPGRDEQYF. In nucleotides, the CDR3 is TGCGCCAGCAGCTTGATCCCCGGGCGCGACGAGCAGTACTTC. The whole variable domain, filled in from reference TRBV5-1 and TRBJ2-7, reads KAGVTQTPRYLIKTRGQQVTLSCSPISGHRSVSWYQQTPGQGLQFLFEYFSETQRNKGNFPGRFSGRQFSNSRSEMNVSTLELGDSALYLCASSLIPGRDEQYFGPGTRLTVT.

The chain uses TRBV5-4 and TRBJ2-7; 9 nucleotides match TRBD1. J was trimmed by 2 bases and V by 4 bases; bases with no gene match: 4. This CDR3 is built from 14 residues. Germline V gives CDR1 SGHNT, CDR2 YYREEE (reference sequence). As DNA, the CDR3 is TGTGCCAGCAGCGGGGGACAGGGAGCCTACGAGCAGTACTTC. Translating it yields CASSGGQGAYEQYF.

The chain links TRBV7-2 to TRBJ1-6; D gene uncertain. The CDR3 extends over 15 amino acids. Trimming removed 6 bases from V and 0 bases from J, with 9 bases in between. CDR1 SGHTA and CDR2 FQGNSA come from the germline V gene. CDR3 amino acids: CASRGSGSYNSPLHF. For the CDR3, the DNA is TGTGCCAGCAGGGGGTCGGGCTCCTATAATTCACCCCTCCACTTT.

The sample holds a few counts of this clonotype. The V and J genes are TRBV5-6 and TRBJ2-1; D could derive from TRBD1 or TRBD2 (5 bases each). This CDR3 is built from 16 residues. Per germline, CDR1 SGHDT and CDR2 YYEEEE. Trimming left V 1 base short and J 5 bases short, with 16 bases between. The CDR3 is CASSLTPGRADNEQFF. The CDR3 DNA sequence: TGTGCCAGCAGCTTGACGCCGGGACGGGCTGACAATGAGCAGTTCTTC.

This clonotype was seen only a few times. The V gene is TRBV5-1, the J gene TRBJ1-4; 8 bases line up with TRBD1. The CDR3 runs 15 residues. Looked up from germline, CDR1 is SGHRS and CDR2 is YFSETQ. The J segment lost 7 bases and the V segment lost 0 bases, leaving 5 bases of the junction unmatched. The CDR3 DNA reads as TGCGCCAGCAGCTTGGCCCCAGGGGGCTCTGAAAAACTGTTTTTT. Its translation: CASSLAPGGSEKLFF.

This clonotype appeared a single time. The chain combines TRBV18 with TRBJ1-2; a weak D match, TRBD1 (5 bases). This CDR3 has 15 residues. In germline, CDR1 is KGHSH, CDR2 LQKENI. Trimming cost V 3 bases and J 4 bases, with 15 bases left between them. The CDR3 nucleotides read TGTGCCAGCTCACCGTCACAGGACCTAAGCTATGGCTACACCTTC. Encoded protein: CASSPSQDLSYGYTF.

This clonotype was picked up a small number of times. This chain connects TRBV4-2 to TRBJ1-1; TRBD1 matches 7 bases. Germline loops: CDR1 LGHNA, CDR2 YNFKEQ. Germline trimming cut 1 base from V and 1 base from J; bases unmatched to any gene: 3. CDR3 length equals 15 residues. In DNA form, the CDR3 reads TGTGCCAGCAGCCAAGGGACAGGCCCGAACACTGAAGCTTTCTTT. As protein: CASSQGTGPNTEAFF.

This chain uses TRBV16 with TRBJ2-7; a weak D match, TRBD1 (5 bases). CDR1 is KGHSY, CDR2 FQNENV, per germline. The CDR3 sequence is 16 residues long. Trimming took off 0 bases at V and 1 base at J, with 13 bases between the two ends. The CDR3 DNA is TGTGCCAGCAGCCAATCGGTCCAGGGCTCGTCCTACGAGCAGTACGTC. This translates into CASSQSVQGSSYEQYV.

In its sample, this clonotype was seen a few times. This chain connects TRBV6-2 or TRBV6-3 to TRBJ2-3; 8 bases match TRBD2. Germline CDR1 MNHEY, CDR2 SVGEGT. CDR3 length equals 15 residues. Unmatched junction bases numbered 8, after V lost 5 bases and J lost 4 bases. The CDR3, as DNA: TGTGCCAGCAGTCGCGGGGGGACCCAAGCAGATACGCAGTATTTT. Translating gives CASSRGGTQADTQYF.

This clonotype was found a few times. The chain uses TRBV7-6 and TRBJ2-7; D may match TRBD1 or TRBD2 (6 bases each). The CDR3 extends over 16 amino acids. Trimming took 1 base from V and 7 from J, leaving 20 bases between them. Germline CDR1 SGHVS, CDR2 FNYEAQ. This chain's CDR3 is CASSLGGFSGAGEQYF. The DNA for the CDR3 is TGTGCCAGCAGCTTAGGTGGTTTCTCGGGGGCTGGAGAGCAGTACTTC.

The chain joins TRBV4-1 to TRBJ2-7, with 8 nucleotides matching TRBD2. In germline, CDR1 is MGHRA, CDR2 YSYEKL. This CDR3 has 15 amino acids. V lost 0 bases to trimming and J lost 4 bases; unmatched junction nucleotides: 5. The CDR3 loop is CASSQDGGGRYEQYV. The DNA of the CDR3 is TGCGCCAGCAGCCAAGACGGCGGGGGGCGTTACGAGCAGTACGTC.

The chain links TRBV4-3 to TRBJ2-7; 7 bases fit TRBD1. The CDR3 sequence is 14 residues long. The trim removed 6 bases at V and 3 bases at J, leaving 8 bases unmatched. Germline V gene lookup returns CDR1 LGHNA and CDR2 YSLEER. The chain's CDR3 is CASSLSRDSYEQYF. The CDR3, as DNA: TGCGCCAGCAGTCTGTCTCGGGACAGCTACGAGCAGTACTTC.

DNA of the CDR3: TGTGCCACCAGTGATATCGCTCGGGGAGGGATCACCGGGACCCAGTACTTC. Translated: CATSDIARGGITGTQYF. The V call is TRBV24-1, the J call TRBJ2-5, with 7 nucleotides matching TRBD2. Per the germline V gene, CDR1 is KGHDR and CDR2 is SFDVKD. V was pared by 3 bases and J by 7 bases, with 16 bases of the junction left unmatched. The CDR3 loop spans 17 amino acids.

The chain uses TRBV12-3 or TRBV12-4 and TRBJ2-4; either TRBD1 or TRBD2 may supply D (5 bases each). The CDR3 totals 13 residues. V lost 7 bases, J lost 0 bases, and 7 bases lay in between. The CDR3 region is CASTGTAKNIQYF. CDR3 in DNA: TGTGCCAGCACCGGGACAGCCAAAAACATTCAGTACTTC.

The CDR3 is CASSQDLGDKNIQYF. CDR3 in DNA: TGTGCCAGCAGCCAAGACTTGGGGGACAAAAACATTCAGTACTTC. The V gene is TRBV4-2, the J gene TRBJ2-4, with D perhaps TRBD1 or TRBD2 (5 bases each). The V end was cut by 0 bases, the J end by 3 bases, with 9 bases between. The germline V gene has CDR1 LGHNA and CDR2 YNFKEQ. This CDR3 has 15 residues.

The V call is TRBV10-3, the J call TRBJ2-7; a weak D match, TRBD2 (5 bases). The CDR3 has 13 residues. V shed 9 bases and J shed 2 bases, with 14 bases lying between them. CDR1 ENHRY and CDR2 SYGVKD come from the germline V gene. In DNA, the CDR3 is TGTGCCATGAGTCCGGACTCCACCTACGAGCAGTACTTC. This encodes CAMSPDSTYEQYF.

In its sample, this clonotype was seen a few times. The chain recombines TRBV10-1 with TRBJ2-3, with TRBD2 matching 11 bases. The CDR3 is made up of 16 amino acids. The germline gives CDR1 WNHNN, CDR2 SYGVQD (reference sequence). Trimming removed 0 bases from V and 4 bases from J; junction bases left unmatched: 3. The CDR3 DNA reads TGCGCCAGCAGTGAGTCTAGCGGGGGGGGAGCAGATACGCAGTATTTT. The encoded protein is CASSESSGGGADTQYF.

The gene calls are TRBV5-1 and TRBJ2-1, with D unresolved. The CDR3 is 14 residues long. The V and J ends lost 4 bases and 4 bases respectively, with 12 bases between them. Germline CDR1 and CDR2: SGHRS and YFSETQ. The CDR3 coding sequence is TGCGCCAGCAGCCCCCCGTCGACTTACAATGAGCAGTTCTTC. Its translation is CASSPPSTYNEQFF.

In DNA, the CDR3 is TGTGCCAGCAGTGGTGGTGCGTCGGGCGAAAAACTGTTTTTT. It translates to CASSGGASGEKLFF. The rearrangement links TRBV27 to TRBJ1-4; D remains ambiguous. The germline V gene has CDR1 MNHEY and CDR2 SMNVEV (reference sequence). The CDR3 extends over 14 amino acids. V shed 5 bases and J shed 8 bases, with 15 bases lying between them.